A single sample is the source of the 19 T cell receptor beta chains below, sequenced in a study of T cell responses to AZD1222 COVID-19 vaccine. Profiled with immunoSEQ multiplex PCR; TCRdb holds only in-frame clones, not every one. The repertoire includes about 120,000 clones, approximately 90% of them detected once, and 2% to 3% sits in the top ten. The sample here was peripheral blood, taken 28 days after the second AZD1222 dose. Receptor source: an adult who received the AZD1222 COVID-19 vaccine.

This sequence joins TRBV6-5 and TRBJ1-5, with D possibly TRBD1 on 5 matching bases. The ends were cut back, 8 bases at V and 7 bases at J, with 21 bases in the middle. CDR3 length: 15 amino acids. The germline V gene encodes CDR1 MNHEY and CDR2 SVGAGI. The DNA of the CDR3 is TGTGCCAGCTGCTTTAACGTGGGACTGGGACAGCCCCAGCATTTT. Translation: CASCFNVGLGQPQHF.

J is TRBJ1-1 and V is TRBV7-9, with no clear D. The CDR3 spans 12 residues. Germline V CDR1 and CDR2: SEHNR, FQNEAQ (reference sequence). Trimming cost V 1 base and J 4 bases, with 4 bases left between them. The CDR3 DNA sequence: TGTGCCAGCAGCTTAGAAGTCACTGAAGCTTTCTTT. Its protein product is CASSLEVTEAFF.

This chain links TRBV6-5 with TRBJ2-7, with D tentatively TRBD1 (6 bases). V lost 5 bases and J lost 2, with 13 bases in between. CDR1 is MNHEY, CDR2 SVGAGI, per germline. This CDR3 region has 14 residues. The DNA of the CDR3 is TGTGCCAGCAGTCTCCAGACAGGCCCCTACGAGCAGTACTTC. Protein sequence: CASSLQTGPYEQYF.

This clone was seen once. V usage is TRBV30 and J usage is TRBJ1-6; D not certain. V gave up 3 bases and J gave up 8 bases, with 8 bases separating them. The CDR3 runs to 12 residues. From germline, CDR1 is GTSNPN and CDR2 SVGIG (reference sequence). CDR3 sequence: CAWRQSDSPLHF. The DNA of the CDR3 is TGTGCCTGGAGACAGTCGGATTCACCCCTCCACTTT.

The chain uses TRBV7-8 and TRBJ1-5; D remains unclear. This CDR3 has 15 amino acids. The germline V gene encodes CDR1 SGHVS and CDR2 FQNEAQ. V was trimmed by 0 bases and J by 1 base, leaving 7 bases between them. This CDR3 reads CASSLAFNSNQPQHF. CDR3 sequence (DNA): TGTGCCAGCAGCTTAGCTTTTAACAGCAATCAGCCCCAGCATTTT.

This sequence joins TRBV24-1 and TRBJ1-5; maybe TRBD1 (5 bases). The CDR3 loop spans 14 amino acids. Germline assignment: CDR1 KGHDR and CDR2 SFDVKD. Trimming left V 5 bases short and J 7 bases short, with 14 bases between. Here the CDR3 DNA reads TGTGCCACCAGTGGAACCGGGACGTCCCAGCCCCAGCATTTT. Translated: CATSGTGTSQPQHF.

The V call is TRBV28, the J call TRBJ2-7; D is unresolved. V was shortened by 6 bases and J by 4 bases, with 13 bases between the two germline ends. CDR3 length: 13 amino acids. The V gene's germline CDR1 is MDHEN and CDR2 SYDVKM. The CDR3 coding sequence is TGTGCCAGCAGCCCGACGGCCCCTTACGAGCAGTACTTC. This gives the protein CASSPTAPYEQYF.

The chain employs TRBV5-4 and TRBJ2-1; 8 bases line up with TRBD2. CDR1 is SGHNT, CDR2 YYREEE, per germline (reference sequence). The CDR3 contains 16 residues. V was clipped by 4 bases and J by 6 bases; unmatched bases: 12. In DNA form, the CDR3 reads TGTGCCAGCAGCGAGGGACCGGGACTAGAGACCAATGAGCAGTTCTTC. Its translation is CASSEGPGLETNEQFF.

The rearrangement joins TRBV20-1 to TRBJ1-1; possibly TRBD1 for D (5 bases). The CDR3 loop spans 11 amino acids. From germline, CDR1 is DFQATT and CDR2 SNEGSKA (reference sequence). The V end was cut by 7 bases, the J end by 6 bases, with 12 bases between. DNA for the CDR3: TGCAGTGAGGAGGGGCGGCCTGAAGCTTTCTTT. This translates into CSEEGRPEAFF.

This rearrangement joins TRBV19 to TRBJ1-1, with 7 bases that match TRBD1. The CDR3 runs to 14 residues. Germline CDR1 and CDR2: LNHDA and SQIVND (reference sequence). With V trimmed by 7 bases and J by 0 bases, 5 bases remained unmatched. The CDR3 bases are TGTGCCAGTACTCGGGACAGCATGAACACTGAAGCTTTCTTT. Its translation is CASTRDSMNTEAFF. The complete variable domain, with remaining parts taken from reference TRBV19 and TRBJ1-1, reads DGGITQSPKYLFRKEGQNVTLSCEQNLNHDAMYWYRQDPGQGLRLIYYSQIVNDFQKGDIAEGYSVSREKKESFPLTVTSAQKNPTAFYLCASTRDSMNTEAFFGQGTRLTVV.

V usage is TRBV7-3 and J usage is TRBJ1-1; D perhaps matches TRBD1 (6 bases). The CDR3 spans 16 residues. Germline CDR1 and CDR2: SGHTA and FQGTGA. Trimming stripped 1 base from V and 4 bases from J, with 16 bases between. CDR3 DNA sequence: TGTGCCAGCAGCTTAAATGGGGGCGCGGTTGGCACTGAAGCTTTCTTT. Protein sequence: CASSLNGGAVGTEAFF.

The chain links TRBV6-5 to TRBJ1-1; D not resolved. V dropped 7 bases and J dropped 0 bases, with 15 bases sitting between them. Germline values: CDR1 MNHEY, CDR2 SVGAGI. CDR3 length: 15 residues. For the CDR3, the DNA is TGTGCCAGCAAGAAGGATATCGGGATGAACACTGAAGCTTTCTTT. Protein: CASKKDIGMNTEAFF.

For the CDR3, the DNA is TGTGCCAGCAGTGAGGGAGGGACTTTGGGCTATGGCTACACCTTC. Its translation is CASSEGGTLGYGYTF. This chain uses TRBV6-1 with TRBJ1-2; D possibly corresponds to TRBD1 (5 bases). Germline V gives CDR1 MNHNS, CDR2 SASEGT. There are 15 residues in the CDR3. V lost 3 bases to trimming and J lost 4 bases, with 15 bases between them.

The V and J genes are TRBV10-3 and TRBJ2-1; D might be TRBD2 (6 bases). The CDR3 contains 17 residues. V was trimmed by 3 bases and J by 5 bases, leaving 20 bases between them. Germline V CDR1 and CDR2: ENHRY, SYGVKD. DNA of the CDR3: TGTGCCATCAGTGATGGACTAACTGGGCGAATAAACAATGAGCAGTTCTTC. It encodes CAISDGLTGRINNEQFF.

The chain carries TRBV19 and TRBJ2-1; 10 bases align to TRBD1. CDR1 and CDR2 (germline): LNHDA, SQIVND (reference sequence). V lost 10 bases to trimming and J lost 5 bases; unmatched junction nucleotides: 8. CDR3 length: 14 residues. The chain's CDR3 is CAITTGGINNEQFF. CDR3 DNA: TGTGCCATTACGACAGGGGGCATCAACAATGAGCAGTTCTTC.

The rearrangement uses TRBV9 and TRBJ2-3; 7 positions match TRBD2. CDR1 and CDR2 from the germline V gene are SGDLS and YYNGEE. The V and J ends lost 4 bases and 0 bases, in that order; junction bases with no gene match: 5. The CDR3 consists of 15 residues. CDR3 amino acids: CASSPRLASTDTQYF. CDR3 coding DNA: TGTGCCAGCAGCCCACGACTAGCTAGCACAGATACGCAGTATTTT.

This chain links TRBV28 with TRBJ1-5, with D maybe TRBD1 (6 bases). This CDR3 has 13 amino acids. Germline CDR1 reads MDHEN; CDR2 reads SYDVKM. V was trimmed by 7 bases and J by 6 bases, leaving 13 bases between them. The CDR3 coding sequence is TGTGCCAGCAAGGAGGGGGTGGGTCAGCCCCAGCATTTT. It yields the protein CASKEGVGQPQHF.

CDR3 DNA: TGTGCCAGCAGCCCTCTGACAGGCAGACCCCTCCACTTT. Its translation is CASSPLTGRPLHF. The chain carries TRBV5-8 and TRBJ1-6, with a possible D match to TRBD1 (6 bases). The length of the CDR3 is 13 residues. Germline CDR1 reads SGHTS; CDR2 reads YDEGEE. V lost 4 bases and J 12 bases, leaving 14 bases between the germline ends.

This chain connects TRBV11-3 to TRBJ2-5; 7 bases match TRBD2. The V gene end was trimmed by 5 bases and the J gene end by 1 base; junction bases not matched to a gene: 4. Per the germline V gene, CDR1 is SGHNT and CDR2 is YENEEA. There are 14 residues in the CDR3. CDR3 DNA: TGTGCCAGCAGCCCGGGGGGAGCCCAAGAGACCCAGTACTTC. Residues: CASSPGGAQETQYF.